The rows below give T cell receptor beta chains drawn from one sample of a study of T cells after yellow fever vaccination. TCRdb fed the 5' RACE reads into MiXCR, producing one record per CDR3 protein. The data contain approximately 300,000 distinct CDR3 sequences, approximately 11% of them singletons. The sample was CD4+ T cells sorted from PBMCs, taken 45 days after the yellow fever booster vaccination. Receptor source: a man aged 18 to 35 who received the YFV17D yellow fever vaccine. The CDR3 runs from the conserved cysteine through the conserved F or W. D genes are given only for firm matches. Not every row has a clone size; where given, it reads once, few, many or a size class.

v_gene	j_gene	d_gene	abundance	CDR3aa	CDR3nt
TRBV3-1	TRBJ2-5	NA	NA	CASGTTSRTQYF	TGTGCCAGCGGTACAACCTCACGGACCCAGTACTTC
TRBV7-3	TRBJ1-5	NA	NA	CALKSGPRPQHF	TGTGCCCTCAAAAGCGGGCCCCGGCCCCAGCATTTT
TRBV11-2	TRBJ1-2	TRBD1	NA	CASSLRTGFWGYTF	TGTGCCAGCAGCTTAAGGACAGGGTTCTGGGGCTACACCTTC
TRBV1	TRBJ2-1	NA	many	CTSSLGTPVEGQFF	TGCACCAGCAGCCTGGGGACTCCGGTCGAGGGGCAGTTCTTC
TRBV5-4	TRBJ2-5	NA	NA	CASSLRTQETQYF	TGTGCCAGCAGCCTCCGGACCCAAGAGACCCAGTACTTC
TRBV28	TRBJ2-2	NA	NA	CASSLWGAGLTGELFF	TGTGCCAGCAGTTTATGGGGGGCAGGATTGACCGGGGAGCTGTTTTTT
TRBV5-1	TRBJ1-2	TRBD1	many	CASSPDRGAPYGYTF	TGCGCCAGCAGCCCCGACAGGGGCGCGCCTTATGGCTACACCTTC
TRBV11-3	TRBJ1-1	NA	NA	CASSRGEVTEAFF	TGTGCCAGCAGCCGGGGGGAGGTCACTGAAGCTTTCTTT
TRBV2	TRBJ2-1	NA	many	CASSVDRNEQFF	TGTGCCAGCAGCGTAGACAGGAATGAGCAGTTCTTC
TRBV20-1	TRBJ2-1	TRBD2	few	CSPVAGSYNEQFF	TGCAGCCCGGTAGCGGGGAGTTACAATGAGCAGTTCTTC
TRBV2	TRBJ1-1	NA	NA	CASSKNRAEDTEAFF	TGTGCCAGCAGCAAGAACAGGGCTGAGGACACTGAAGCTTTCTTT
TRBV6-1	TRBJ2-2	TRBD1	NA	CASSAQTGNGELFF	TGTGCCAGCAGCGCTCAGACAGGGAACGGGGAGCTGTTTTTT
TRBV3-1	TRBJ2-7	NA	NA	CASSRGAEGQYF	TGTGCCAGCAGCCGGGGGGCTGAGGGGCAGTACTTC
TRBV9	TRBJ2-1	TRBD1	few	CASSGTGTGMSEQFF	TGTGCCAGCAGCGGGACCGGGACAGGAATGAGTGAGCAGTTCTTC
TRBV11-1	TRBJ2-1	TRBD2	many	CASNPGQRGGHFRNEQFF	TGTGCCAGCAACCCCGGCCAGCGGGGGGGCCATTTCCGAAATGAGCAGTTCTTC
TRBV7-2	TRBJ2-3	NA	many	CASSTGLRPDTQYF	TGTGCCAGCAGCACCGGACTCCGTCCAGATACGCAGTATTTT
TRBV5-1	TRBJ1-5	NA	NA	CASSLTQNQPQHF	TGCGCCAGCAGCTTGACACAGAATCAGCCCCAGCATTTT
TRBV18	TRBJ1-4	NA	NA	CASSPPSENEKLFF	TGTGCCAGCTCACCACCCAGCGAGAATGAAAAACTGTTTTTT
TRBV12-3/TRBV12-4	TRBJ1-2	NA	few	CASRVSANYGYTF	TGTGCCAGCAGGGTTTCTGCTAACTATGGCTACACCTTC
TRBV7-2	TRBJ2-3	TRBD2	few	CASSLGGTSGSTDTQYF	TGTGCCAGCAGCTTAGGCGGGACTAGCGGATCCACAGATACGCAGTATTTT
TRBV4-2	TRBJ1-2	TRBD1	NA	CASRAGTDGYTF	TGTGCCAGCAGAGCCGGGACAGATGGCTACACCTTC
TRBV18	TRBJ2-5	NA	NA	CASSPPAGMETQYF	TGTGCCAGCTCACCACCGGCAGGGATGGAGACCCAGTACTTC
TRBV24-1	TRBJ2-2	NA	few	CATMQASSTGELFF	TGTGCCACCATGCAGGCTAGCAGCACCGGGGAGCTGTTTTTT
TRBV9	TRBJ1-2	NA	NA	CASSSPRGPEDYTF	TGTGCCAGCAGCTCCCCCCGGGGACCCGAGGACTACACCTTC
TRBV11-2	TRBJ2-1	NA	NA	CASRRELSSYNEQFF	TGTGCCAGCAGAAGAGAGCTGAGCTCCTACAATGAGCAGTTCTTC
TRBV20-1	TRBJ2-3	NA	many	CSAPDPGRTDTQYF	TGCAGTGCCCCGGACCCAGGGCGAACAGATACGCAGTATTTT
TRBV4-1	TRBJ2-3	NA	NA	CASSQGLGGLTDTQYF	TGCGCCAGCAGCCAAGGCCTAGGGGGTCTCACAGATACGCAGTATTTT
TRBV12-3/TRBV12-4	TRBJ1-2	TRBD1	few	CASSRQGAGGYTF	TGTGCCAGCAGTAGACAGGGGGCTGGTGGCTACACCTTC
TRBV27	TRBJ1-3	NA	few	CASSSILSSGNTIYF	TGTGCCAGCAGTTCAATATTGAGCTCTGGAAACACCATATATTTT
TRBV2	TRBJ1-5	NA	NA	CATEGIRSNQPQHF	TGTGCGACCGAGGGGATCAGGAGCAATCAGCCCCAGCATTTT
TRBV4-1	TRBJ1-1	NA	few	CASMGLTRNEAFF	TGCGCCAGCATGGGGTTGACAAGAAATGAAGCTTTCTTT
TRBV7-8	TRBJ1-3	TRBD1	NA	CASSLLTGDGGNTIYF	TGTGCCAGCAGCTTACTCACAGGGGATGGTGGAAACACCATATATTTT
TRBV4-2	TRBJ2-3	NA	NA	CASSRSRDTQYF	TGTGCCAGCAGCCGAAGCCGAGATACGCAGTATTTT
TRBV18	TRBJ2-5	NA	few	CASSWRQQETQYF	TGTGCCAGCTCATGGCGACAACAAGAGACCCAGTACTTC
TRBV10-1	TRBJ2-1	TRBD1	many	CASRGQGDHEQFF	TGCGCCAGCAGGGGACAGGGTGACCATGAGCAGTTCTTC
TRBV9	TRBJ1-2	NA	NA	CASSPYRIHNYGYTF	TGTGCCAGCAGCCCCTACCGTATACATAACTATGGCTACACCTTC